This TCR beta chain was observed in a study of Ad26.COV2.S vaccination and SARS-CoV-2 variants. Study background: Donor got 5x10^10 or 1x10^11 viral particles of Ad26.COV2.S.

As concerns this clone: The antigen remains unidentified.

Points from the study as a whole: It was reported that spike-specific CD8+ and CD4+ T cell responses were substantially broad after vaccination.

Here immunoSEQ multiplex PCR was the method, and the copy in TCRdb shows in-frame clones only, minus some. Counted here are over 400,000 clones, 89% occurring once; the ten biggest clones make up 2.5% to 3%. CDR3 size: 16 residues. Germline-derived CDR1 and CDR2 are SGHRS and YFSETQ. Deletions cut 0 bases from V and 7 bases from J, with 20 bases between. The sample's treatment: some 20 received Ad26.COV2.S at low or high dose, single or two shots; several received placebo; per-sample allocation not given. Collection of samples fell on day 63 after the first vaccine or placebo injection. The V gene is TRBV5-1, the J gene TRBJ2-7; D is perhaps TRBD2 (6 bases). The clonotype originates from a person between 18 and 60 years old who received the Ad26.COV2.S COVID-19 vaccine or a placebo. This material consisted of peripheral blood, taken in a trial of Ad26.COV2.S vaccine versus placebo. The CDR3 DNA reads TGCGCCAGCAGCTTGGTAGCAGGCCAACCGGCGGGAGAGCAGTACTTC. Encoded protein: CASSLVAGQPAGEQYF.